Described below is a single T cell receptor (beta chain) sequence and its context. This table comes from immunoSEQ multiplex PCR, and its TCRdb copy is limited to in-frame clones, with some not included. The sample lists over 200,000 clones, about 85% occurring once. This record comes from a study of blood T cell repertoires in COVID-19. The sample was peripheral blood. The sequence derives from a woman younger than 35 who had recovered from COVID-19.

CDR3 region: CASSYSGRGGNQPQHF. The CDR3 DNA is TGTGCCAGCAGTTACTCCGGGAGAGGGGGCAATCAGCCCCAGCATTTT. This chain links TRBV6-2 or TRBV6-3 with TRBJ1-5; D possibly corresponds to TRBD1 (5 bases). The V end was cut by 0 bases, the J end by 2 bases, with 11 bases between. Germline V gene data show CDR1 as MNHEY and CDR2 as SVGEGT. This CDR3 region has 16 residues.